The next 21 T cell receptor beta chains were all read from a single sample in a study of blood T cell repertoires in COVID-19. Assay used: immunoSEQ multiplex PCR; TCRdb lists only in-frame clones, some missing. The table shows around 31,000 clones, with less than 90% occurring only once. Sequencing was done on a sample of peripheral blood. These receptor sequences come from a human donor with active COVID-19. The donor label of this sample is uncertain.

V is TRBV6-5 and J is TRBJ2-7, with 9 bases aligning to TRBD1. In germline, CDR1 is MNHEY, CDR2 SVGAGI. This CDR3 is built from 14 residues. V was pared by 8 bases and J by 1 base, with 6 bases of the junction left unmatched. This CDR3 reads CASGGTGSSYEQYF. The CDR3 region has the DNA TGTGCCAGCGGGGGGACAGGGAGTTCCTACGAGCAGTACTTC.

This chain uses TRBV3-1 (or the pseudogene TRBV3-2) with TRBJ2-2; weak D call: TRBD1 (6 bases). V gave up 6 bases and J gave up 0 bases, with 11 bases separating them. The CDR3 loop spans 15 amino acids. The germline gives CDR1 LGHDT, CDR2 YNNKEL (reference sequence). CDR3 protein: CASRDRTANTGELFF. CDR3 in DNA: TGTGCCAGCAGGGATCGGACAGCGAACACCGGGGAGCTGTTTTTT.

This chain joins TRBV2 and TRBJ1-2; TRBD1 agrees at 7 bases. CDR1 is SNHLY and CDR2 is FYNNEI in the germline V gene. After removal of 6 bases from V and 6 bases from J, the junction contained 7 bases not matched to a gene. This CDR3 contains 13 residues. Written as DNA, the CDR3 is TGTGCCAGCAGCGCTTCGACAGGGAATGGCTACACCTTC. This codes for CASSASTGNGYTF.

The chain uses TRBV4-2 and TRBJ1-1; 9 nucleotides align to TRBD1. Germline CDR1 reads LGHNA; CDR2 reads YNFKEQ. This CDR3 comprises 13 residues. The CDR3 sequence is CGSRGTGTTEAFF. In nucleotides, the CDR3 is TGTGGCTCGCGGGGGACAGGGACCACTGAAGCTTTCTTT.

The rearrangement joins TRBV5-3 to TRBJ1-6, with a possible D match to TRBD1 (5 bases). TRBV5-3 is designated an ORF whose function remains uncertain. V lost 5 bases to trimming and J lost 5 bases, with 17 bases between them. The CDR3 sequence is 16 residues long. The CDR3 loop reads CARRIGVNNNNSPLHF. For the CDR3, the DNA is TGTGCCAGAAGGATAGGGGTTAACAATAATAATTCACCCCTCCACTTT.

The V call is TRBV7-9, the J call TRBJ1-5, with 7 positions matching TRBD1. Germline loops: CDR1 SEHNR, CDR2 FQNEAQ (reference sequence). The length of the CDR3 is 14 residues. Losses at the gene ends were 5 bases for V and 2 bases for J; bases not matched to a gene: 3. The CDR3 DNA sequence: TGTGCCAGCAGCCAGGGGACAGGCAATCAGCCCCAGCATTTT. This gives the protein CASSQGTGNQPQHF.

This chain uses TRBV7-6 with TRBJ2-5; TRBD2 aligns across 9 bases. Per germline, CDR1 SGHVS and CDR2 FNYEAQ. The V segment lost 1 base and the J segment 2 bases; nucleotides outside the gene matches: 5. This CDR3 contains 16 residues. This chain's CDR3 is CASSLGGAGGQETQYF. The CDR3, as DNA: TGTGCCAGCAGCTTAGGGGGAGCGGGAGGACAAGAGACCCAGTACTTC.

V is TRBV25-1 and J is TRBJ2-5; tentative D call: TRBD1 (5 bases). The V end lost 1 base, the J end lost 4 bases, and 10 bases lay between the germline ends. CDR3 size: 14 residues. CDR1 MGHDK and CDR2 SYGVNS come from the germline V gene. CDR3 nucleotide sequence: TGTGCCAGCAGTGAATCCCTGGGGCGAGAGACCCAGTACTTC. Its translation: CASSESLGRETQYF.

V is TRBV18 and J is TRBJ2-3; TRBD2 agrees at 7 bases. This CDR3 is 15 amino acids long. With V trimmed by 2 bases and J by 6 bases, 8 bases remained unmatched. The germline CDR1 and CDR2 sequences are KGHSH and LQKENI. The CDR3 sequence is CASSPAGRVGDTQYF. CDR3 in DNA: TGTGCCAGCTCACCAGCGGGGAGGGTCGGTGATACGCAGTATTTT.

The chain combines TRBV9 with TRBJ2-3, with TRBD2 matching over 8 bases. Germline-derived CDR1 and CDR2 are SGDLS and YYNGEE. Trimming took 4 bases from V and 2 from J; bases not matched to a gene: 9. The CDR3 contains 16 residues. The DNA for the CDR3 is TGTGCCAGCAGCCCCCGCACGGGGGGGACCACAGATACGCAGTATTTT. It translates to CASSPRTGGTTDTQYF.

The chain links TRBV9 to TRBJ2-2; the match to TRBD2 covers 7 bases. The CDR3 is 16 residues long. With V trimmed by 4 bases and J by 5 bases, 11 bases remained unmatched. CDR1 and CDR2 from the germline V gene are SGDLS and YYNGEE. The CDR3 DNA sequence: TGTGCCAGCAGCAGAGCGGGGATGAAAGGTACCGGGGAGCTGTTTTTT. Encoded protein: CASSRAGMKGTGELFF.

This clone has a single count. The rearrangement joins TRBV12-3 or TRBV12-4 to TRBJ1-1, with D possibly TRBD1 on 6 matching bases. V lost 10 bases, J lost 7 bases, and 19 bases lay in between. The CDR3 is made up of 13 amino acids. CDR3 in DNA: TGTGCCACTCAAACCGGGACAAGAGATGAAGCTTTCTTT. This codes for CATQTGTRDEAFF.

V usage is TRBV2 and J usage is TRBJ2-3; 7 nucleotides agree with TRBD2. Trimming removed 7 bases from V and 1 base from J; junction bases left unmatched: 5. CDR1 and CDR2 (germline): SNHLY, FYNNEI. The CDR3 contains 14 residues. The CDR3 region is CASMVLARTDTQYF. The CDR3 DNA is TGTGCCAGCATGGTACTAGCGCGCACAGATACGCAGTATTTT.

The CDR3 here is CASSLAQLGGYSQPQHF. CDR3 in DNA: TGTGCCAGCAGCTTAGCTCAGTTAGGGGGATACAGCCAGCCCCAGCATTTT. The J gene is TRBJ1-5, the V gene TRBV7-2, with D maybe TRBD1 (6 bases). V lost 0 bases and J 7 bases, leaving 19 bases between the germline ends. CDR1 is SGHTA, CDR2 FQGNSA, per germline. The CDR3 spans 17 residues.

J is TRBJ2-7 and V is TRBV6-2 or TRBV6-3; D might be TRBD1 (6 bases). Germline CDR1 and CDR2: MNHEY and SVGEGT. Deletions cut 2 bases from V and 4 bases from J, with 15 bases between. CDR3 length: 15 residues. The CDR3 protein is CASSYRPRGQYEQYF. CDR3 DNA sequence: TGTGCCAGCAGTTACCGGCCCAGGGGTCAGTACGAGCAGTACTTC.

The chain joins TRBV10-3 to TRBJ2-3; D possibly corresponds to TRBD2 (5 bases). V was shortened by 7 bases and J by 0 bases, with 20 bases between the two germline ends. There are 17 residues in the CDR3. Germline V gives CDR1 ENHRY, CDR2 SYGVKD. Written as DNA, the CDR3 is TGTGCCATCACAGGTTCGAGGTTAGCGACTAGCACAGATACGCAGTATTTT. It translates to CAITGSRLATSTDTQYF.

Written as DNA, the CDR3 is TGTGCCAGCAGCTTCCCGAATACAGGGGTTTCCTACAATGAGCAGTTCTTC. Protein: CASSFPNTGVSYNEQFF. The gene calls are TRBV7-9 and TRBJ2-1, with 7 positions matching TRBD1. The CDR3 length is 17 residues. Trimming took 3 bases from V and 1 from J; bases not matched to a gene: 9. Germline loops: CDR1 SEHNR, CDR2 FQNEAQ (reference sequence).

The chain recombines TRBV4-3 with TRBJ2-3; 10 bases are shared with TRBD2. The V segment lost 0 bases and the J segment 4 bases; nucleotides outside the gene matches: 7. CDR1 and CDR2 from the germline V gene are LGHNA and YSLEER. CDR3 length equals 17 residues. The CDR3 sequence: CASSQEGLAGDADTQYF. DNA for the CDR3: TGCGCCAGCAGCCAAGAAGGGCTAGCGGGAGATGCAGATACGCAGTATTTT.

The V gene is TRBV9, the J gene TRBJ2-1; 11 bases fit TRBD1. V was pared by 4 bases and J by 7 bases, with 7 bases of the junction left unmatched. The germline CDR1 and CDR2 sequences are SGDLS and YYNGEE. The CDR3 sequence is 15 residues long. CDR3 sequence (DNA): TGTGCCAGCAGCATAGGACAGGGGGCGAGTAATGAGCAGTTCTTC. Amino acids: CASSIGQGASNEQFF.

A single count supports this clone. CDR3 coding DNA: TGTGCCAGCAGTTTACAGGGGCTCGAGCAGTACTTC. Its translation is CASSLQGLEQYF. The rearrangement uses TRBV28 and TRBJ2-7; weak D call: TRBD1 (6 bases). Between the trimmed V and J ends, which lost 2 bases and 6 bases, there was a span of 8 bases. The CDR3 sequence is 12 residues long. Germline lookup yields CDR1 MDHEN and CDR2 SYDVKM.

The table lists this clone with a few counts. This sequence joins TRBV5-1 and TRBJ1-3; 7 bases line up with TRBD1. Germline CDR1 and CDR2: SGHRS and YFSETQ. This CDR3 spans 17 amino acids. Trimming cost V 0 bases and J 4 bases; bases outside gene matches: 10. CDR3 loop: CASSLGGQLLQGNTIYF. Here the CDR3 DNA reads TGCGCCAGCAGCTTGGGGGGACAGTTACTTCAAGGAAACACCATATATTTT.